This T cell receptor beta chain was sequenced for a study of shared clonotypes between healthy human individuals. Study-level findings and limits: Few donors restricted represented genetic and exposure-history diversity. Estimated richness values were generally larger in naive subsets than in memory subsets.

Each subset's genomic DNA was split evenly across several immunoSEQ plates. Data came from immunoSEQ multiplex PCR; TCRdb stores just in-frame clones and leaves some out. Of about 820,000 clones in the sample, 80% to 95% were seen once. Terminally differentiated effector memory CD45RA+ cells were left out of the naive CD8 fraction, which was CD45RO-negative and positively selected for CCR7. The donors were adults (healthy and HIV-negative) with no recent acute infections or vaccinations. This CDR3 has 15 amino acids. The V and J ends lost 0 bases and 10 bases respectively, with 16 bases between them. In germline, CDR1 is SGHRS, CDR2 YFSETQ. In the case of this clone: Its antigen is not identified.

This sequence was found in a young man in good health. Material: naive CD8+ T cells sorted from blood. The gene calls are TRBV5-1 and TRBJ2-2, with D maybe TRBD1 (5 bases). The CDR3 reads CASSLAGRGKEELFF. Here the CDR3 DNA reads TGCGCCAGCAGCTTGGCCGGTAGGGGTAAAGAGGAGCTGTTTTTT.